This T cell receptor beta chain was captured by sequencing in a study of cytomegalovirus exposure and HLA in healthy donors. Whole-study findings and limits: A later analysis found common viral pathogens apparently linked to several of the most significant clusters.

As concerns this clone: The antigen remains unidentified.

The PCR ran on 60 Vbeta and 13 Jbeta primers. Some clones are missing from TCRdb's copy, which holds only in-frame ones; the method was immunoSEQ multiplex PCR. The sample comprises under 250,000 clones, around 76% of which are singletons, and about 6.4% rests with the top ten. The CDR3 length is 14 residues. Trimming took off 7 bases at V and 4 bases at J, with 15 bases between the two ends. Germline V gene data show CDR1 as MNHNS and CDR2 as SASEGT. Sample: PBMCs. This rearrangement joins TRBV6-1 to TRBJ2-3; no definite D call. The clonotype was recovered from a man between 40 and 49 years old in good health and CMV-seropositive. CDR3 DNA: TGTGCCAGCATTTTCAACCTTGGCTCAGATACGCAGTATTTT. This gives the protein CASIFNLGSDTQYF.